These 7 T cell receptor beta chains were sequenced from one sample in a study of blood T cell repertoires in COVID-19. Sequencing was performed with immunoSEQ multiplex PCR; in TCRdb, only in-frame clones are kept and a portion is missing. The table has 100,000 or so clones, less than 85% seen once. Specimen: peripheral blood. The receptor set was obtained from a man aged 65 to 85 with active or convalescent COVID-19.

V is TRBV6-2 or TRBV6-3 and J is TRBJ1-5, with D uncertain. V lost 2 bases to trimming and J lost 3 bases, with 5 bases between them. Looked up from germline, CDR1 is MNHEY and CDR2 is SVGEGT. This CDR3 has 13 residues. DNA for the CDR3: TGTGCCAGCAGTTACGCGAACAATCAGCCCCAGCATTTT. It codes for CASSYANNQPQHF.

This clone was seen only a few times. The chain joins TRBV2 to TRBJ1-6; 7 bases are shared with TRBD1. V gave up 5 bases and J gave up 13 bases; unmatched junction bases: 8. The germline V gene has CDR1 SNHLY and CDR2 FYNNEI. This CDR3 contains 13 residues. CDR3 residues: CASSKGGTAPLHF. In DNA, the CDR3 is TGTGCCAGCAGTAAAGGCGGGACAGCGCCCCTCCACTTT.

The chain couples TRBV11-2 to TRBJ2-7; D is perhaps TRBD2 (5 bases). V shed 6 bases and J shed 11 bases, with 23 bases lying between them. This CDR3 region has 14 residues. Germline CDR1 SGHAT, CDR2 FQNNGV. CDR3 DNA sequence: TGTGCCAGCAGACTCAGCGGCGGAAAACGATCGAAGTACTTC. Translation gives CASRLSGGKRSKYF.

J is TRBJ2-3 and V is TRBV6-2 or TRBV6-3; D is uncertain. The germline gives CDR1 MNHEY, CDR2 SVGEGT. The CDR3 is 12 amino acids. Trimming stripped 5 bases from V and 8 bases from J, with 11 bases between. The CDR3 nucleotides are TGTGCCAGCAGTACCCACTCAAGTACGCAGTATTTT. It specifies CASSTHSSTQYF.

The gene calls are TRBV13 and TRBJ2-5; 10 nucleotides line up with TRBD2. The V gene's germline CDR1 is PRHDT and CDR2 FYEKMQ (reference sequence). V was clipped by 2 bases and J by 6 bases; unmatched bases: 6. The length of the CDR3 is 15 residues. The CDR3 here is CASSLWGLASKTQYF. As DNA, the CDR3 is TGTGCCAGCAGCTTATGGGGACTAGCGTCGAAGACCCAGTACTTC.

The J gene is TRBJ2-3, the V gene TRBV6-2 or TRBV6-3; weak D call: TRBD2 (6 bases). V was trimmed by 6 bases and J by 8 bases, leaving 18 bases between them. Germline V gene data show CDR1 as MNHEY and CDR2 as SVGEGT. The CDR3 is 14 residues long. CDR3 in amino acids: CASSPDWGGRTQYF. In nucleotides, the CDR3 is TGTGCCAGCAGCCCCGACTGGGGAGGACGTACGCAGTATTTT.

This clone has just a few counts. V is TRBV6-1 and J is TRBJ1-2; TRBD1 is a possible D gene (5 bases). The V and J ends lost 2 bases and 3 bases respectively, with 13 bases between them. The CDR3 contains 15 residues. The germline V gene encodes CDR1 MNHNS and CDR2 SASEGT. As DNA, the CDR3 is TGTGCCAGCAGTGAAAGGGGAGGCAGCTACTATGGCTACACCTTC. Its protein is CASSERGGSYYGYTF.